This T cell receptor beta chain was sequenced for a study of shared clonotypes between healthy human individuals. Into CD45RA+ naive and CD45RA-negative memory subsets, the CD4+ cells were split. Data came from immunoSEQ multiplex PCR; TCRdb stores just in-frame clones and leaves some out. The table lists millions of clones, 95% of them singletons. The CDR3 consists of 16 residues. V gave up 5 bases and J gave up 0 bases, with 11 bases separating them. CDR1 SGHAT and CDR2 FQNNGV come from the germline V gene. This chain joins TRBV11-2 and TRBJ2-6; D uncertain. The receptor was derived from a man aged 18 to 30 in good health. The sequenced material came from naive CD4+ T cells sorted from blood. Subset denoted: CD45RA+ positively selected. The chain's CDR3 is CASSLIRVSGANVLTF. The CDR3 DNA reads as TGTGCCAGCAGCCTGATCCGGGTCTCTGGGGCCAACGTCCTGACTTTC.